Detailed here is one T cell receptor beta chain. It lacks a known antigen. No qualities accompany the bases; no much larger clone lies one base away. This record belongs to a study of T cell repertoires in ileal Crohn's disease (dated by TCRdb to the late 2010s). The study in broad terms: At the time of surgery, 35% of patients were active smokers, and the median duration of disease was roughly 8.3 years. Every patient underwent surgery because of a complication, which was stricturing disease in roughly 60% of cases and penetrating disease in about 39%. Postoperative therapy was given to about half of the patients, with thiopurines administered to roughly twelve patients and anti-TNF agents administered to 20 or so patients. M6 samples consisted of neoterminal ileum biopsies collected during postoperative colonoscopy. TCR repertoire analysis was performed in around 60 Crohn's disease patients drawn from a prospective multicentre cohort. Running in parallel with the study was a multicentre cohort set up to find predictors of early endoscopic recurrence following ileocolonic resection. A Rutgeerts score above i0 was used to define endoscopic postoperative recurrence. The study sequenced about 180 mucosal samples from a few dozen patients, taken at several locations on the surgical specimen and at postoperative endoscopy. Here is what the overall study found, with its caveats: Endoscopic recurrence was linked to a higher percentage of high-frequency clones at surgery, and recurrence occurred in every patient whose clonality exceeded 26.8% (18/57). Mucosal CD4 and CD8 T cells were sorted and sequenced only in a subgroup of patients, the size of which was not stated. More high-frequency clones were carried by sorted CD8 T cells than by CD4 T cells, suggesting that mucosal expansions were mainly CD8. A significantly higher proportion of clonal expansions was observed in active smokers at surgery than in non-smokers (about 25% vs 20%, p=0.02). Postoperative endoscopy was performed at varying times within the first year after surgery, with a median delay of roughly seven months.

In light of the paper, this sample's time point label describes: neoterminal ileum biopsy at postoperative endoscopy, about 6 months after surgery. Adults with ileal or ileocolonic Crohn's disease and an indication for ileocolonic resection were eligible for inclusion. Whole ileal mucosal biopsies were kept frozen at -80 degrees C prior to DNA extraction. Genomic DNA was isolated from frozen whole biopsies using a TRizol-based method, and the DNA was quantified with a NanoDrop 2000 spectrophotometer. The germline V gene (reference sequence) sets CDR1 to GTSNPN and CDR2 to SVGIG. Trimming removed 1 base from V and 8 bases from J; the gene matches leave 4 bases unexplained. There are 13 amino acids in the CDR3, from cysteine to phenylalanine inclusive. The sequence is cut down to CDR3 DNA, 39 bases in frame from base 1. For commercial TCRB immunosequencing, five hundred nanograms of biopsy DNA were submitted for each sample. CDR3 regions were amplified from genomic DNA by Adaptive Biotechnology using a two-step, amplification bias-controlled multiplex PCR. Primers for every V and J gene segment were used in the first PCR, and barcodes and Illumina adapters were added in the second PCR. CDR3 libraries were sequenced using an Illumina instrument. The study's own analysis went as follows. The analysis drew on both the pipelines supplied by the vendor and custom analysis of the raw data in R/Bioconductor running R version 3.3.0. Clonality, ranging from 0 to 1, was calculated as the inverse of the normalised Shannon entropy of all productive clones. High-frequency clones were defined as the repertoire share of the top 100 clones, retaining only clones passing a 95% confidence test. Repertoire diversity was measured with the Simpson index, and overlap between samples was measured with the Morisita-Horn index. TCRdb obtained this table from immuneACCESS and retained in-frame rearrangements with V and J assigned. These tables miss some clones; where compared with another copy, unresolved V genes account for less than half of the shortfall, and the remainder is unexplained. The DNA was the basis for D and trimming; V, J and clone size are from that table. A total of fewer than 15,000 clones appear in this sample, roughly 80% of them only once. The biggest ten clones account for 17% of the sample.

The receptor comes from an adult with Crohn's disease. This sequence uses TRBV30 and TRBJ1-2, with 10 bases in between that match TRBD1. Sequences were obtained from ileal tissue. DNA sequence: TGTGCCTGGAGTGCCGGGACAGGGGACGGCTACACCTTC. Translated, it gives CAWSAGTGDGYTF.